A single sample gave rise to the 13 T cell receptor beta chains below, sequenced in a study of T-cell reconstitution after alpha-beta-depleted transplantation in children. As it was prepared, the TCRbeta library received unique molecular identifiers. TCRdb redid the calling of the PCR reads with MiXCR, one entry per CDR3 protein. The sample contains roughly 500,000 distinct CDR3 sequences, about an eighth of which appear only once. The source material was PBMCs from the stem cell graft donor, sampled from the stem cell graft. Receptor source: a human donor who donated a stem cell graft to a child with combined immunodeficiency.

This clonotype showed up just a few times. The V and J genes are TRBV20-1 and TRBJ2-2; 9 nucleotides align to TRBD1. Germline values: CDR1 DFQATT, CDR2 SNEGSKA (reference sequence). V trimming: 0 bases; J trimming: 0 bases; junction bases outside the gene matches: 5. The CDR3 spans 17 residues. CDR3 amino acids: CSARDWGTGPNTGELFF. CDR3 nucleotide sequence: TGCAGTGCTAGAGATTGGGGGACAGGGCCGAACACCGGGGAGCTGTTTTTT.

This clonotype was detected many times. The V call is TRBV5-1, the J call TRBJ2-2, with D unresolved. CDR1 SGHRS and CDR2 YFSETQ come from the germline V gene. The CDR3 has 12 residues. V was shortened by 0 bases and J by 8 bases, with 5 bases between the two germline ends. CDR3 nucleotides: TGCGCCAGCAGCTTGGGATTGGGGGAGCTGTTTTTT. Translating it yields CASSLGLGELFF. Supplemented by reference TRBV5-1 and TRBJ2-2, the full variable domain reads KAGVTQTPRYLIKTRGQQVTLSCSPISGHRSVSWYQQTPGQGLQFLFEYFSETQRNKGNFPGRFSGRQFSNSRSEMNVSTLELGDSALYLCASSLGLGELFFGEGSRLTVL.

J is TRBJ2-1 and V is TRBV20-1, with 7 bases aligning to TRBD2. Unmatched junction bases numbered 4, after V lost 1 base and J lost 4 bases. The CDR3 runs 14 residues. CDR1 is DFQATT and CDR2 is SNEGSKA in the germline V gene (reference sequence). CDR3 DNA: TGCAGTGCTAGAGTGTGGCGGGGGTACAATGAGCAGTTCTTC. Its protein product is CSARVWRGYNEQFF.

The chain carries TRBV12-3 or TRBV12-4 and TRBJ2-5; D unresolved. This CDR3 spans 16 amino acids. V was pared by 4 bases and J by 8 bases, with 23 bases between. The DNA for the CDR3 is TGTGCCAGCAGTTCCTACCAATCGGACCAGACCGACACCCAGTACTTC. Protein product: CASSSYQSDQTDTQYF.

The genes are TRBV29-1 and TRBJ2-6; 7 nucleotides agree with TRBD1. The CDR3 contains 18 residues. Per germline, CDR1 SQVTM and CDR2 ANQGSEA. V lost 0 bases and J lost 4; bases outside the gene matches: 12. As DNA, the CDR3 is TGCAGCGTTGAAGATCCAGACAGGGAACCTCTAGGGGCCAACGTCCTGACTTTC. Amino acid sequence: CSVEDPDREPLGANVLTF.

This chain uses TRBV12-3 or TRBV12-4 with TRBJ2-1; D may be TRBD1 (6 bases). V dropped 3 bases and J dropped 7 bases, with 16 bases sitting between them. CDR3 size: 15 residues. The CDR3 reads CASSLDRLVGNEQFF. The CDR3 bases are TGTGCCAGCAGTTTGGACAGATTGGTAGGAAATGAGCAGTTCTTC.

The rearrangement joins TRBV19 to TRBJ2-3, with 9 bases fitting TRBD2. V lost 4 bases and J lost 5; bases outside the gene matches: 4. CDR3 length: 14 residues. From germline, CDR1 is LNHDA and CDR2 SQIVND (reference sequence). This CDR3 is CASSNGLAKDTQYF. The DNA of the CDR3 is TGTGCCAGTAGTAATGGACTAGCGAAAGATACGCAGTATTTT. Filled out from reference TRBV19 and TRBJ2-3, the complete variable domain reads DGGITQSPKYLFRKEGQNVTLSCEQNLNHDAMYWYRQDPGQGLRLIYYSQIVNDFQKGDIAEGYSVSREKKESFPLTVTSAQKNPTAFYLCASSNGLAKDTQYFGPGTRLTVL.

This clonotype was counted between two and nine times. The V and J genes are TRBV12-3 or TRBV12-4 and TRBJ2-7, with D uncertain. V lost 3 bases and J 3 bases, leaving 12 bases between the germline ends. This CDR3 spans 14 amino acids. In DNA form, the CDR3 reads TGTGCCAGCAGTTTCCAAGCAGCGATCTACGAGCAGTACTTC. Translation: CASSFQAAIYEQYF.

The V call is TRBV9, the J call TRBJ1-2; a possible D gene is TRBD1 (6 bases). This CDR3 spans 15 amino acids. Trimming stripped 4 bases from V and 5 bases from J, with 18 bases between. The germline V gene encodes CDR1 SGDLS and CDR2 YYNGEE. CDR3 coding DNA: TGTGCCAGCAGCAATGGGGGGGCGCGTCGTTATGGCTACACCTTC. Its protein is CASSNGGARRYGYTF.

This clonotype was seen at least ten times. The chain's CDR3 is CASSPFQGAVGYGYTF. Here the CDR3 DNA reads TGTGCCAGCAGCCCATTCCAGGGGGCGGTAGGCTATGGCTACACCTTC. J is TRBJ1-2 and V is TRBV5-5; 8 nucleotides agree with TRBD1. Germline CDR1 SGHKS, CDR2 YYEKEE (reference sequence). J lost 4 bases, V lost 4 bases, and 12 bases had no gene match. CDR3 length equals 16 residues.

In its sample, this clonotype was seen a few times. J is TRBJ2-7 and V is TRBV6-1, with TRBD2 identical over 12 bases. V lost 6 bases and J lost 6; bases outside the gene matches: 12. The germline V gene encodes CDR1 MNHNS and CDR2 SASEGT. The CDR3 sequence is 16 residues long. CDR3 bases: TGTGCCAGCAGCCAGACTAGCGGGGGCACTATGGGCGAGCAGTACTTC. Encoded protein: CASSQTSGGTMGEQYF.

J is TRBJ2-3 and V is TRBV5-1; no firm D call. V lost 0 bases to trimming and J lost 4 bases, with 12 bases between them. CDR1 is SGHRS and CDR2 is YFSETQ in the germline V gene. The CDR3 consists of 15 residues. DNA for the CDR3: TGCGCCAGCAGCTTGGAGGAGACGGCGGCAGATACGCAGTATTTT. Translated: CASSLEETAADTQYF.

This clonotype was recorded many times. The V call is TRBV12-3 or TRBV12-4, the J call TRBJ1-1, with unresolved D. Trimming removed 6 bases from V and 5 bases from J, with 10 bases in between. The CDR3 is 12 amino acids. The CDR3 DNA reads as TGTGCCAGCAGCCCCGGGTGGACTGAAGCTTTCTTT. Amino acids: CASSPGWTEAFF.